A single sample gave rise to the 18 T cell receptor beta chains below, sequenced in a study of PD-1 blockade in classical Hodgkin lymphoma. Time point reported: cycle 4 day 1 (C4D1), after about 6 weeks of nivolumab. Following autologous stem cell transplantation, relapse occurred in every patient, and exposure to brentuximab vedotin varied. The assay was immunoSEQ multiplex PCR, and TCRdb's table has in-frame clones only and misses some. The sample contains about 89,000 clones, about nine tenths of which appear only once. Sample: peripheral blood mononuclear cells (PBMCs), taken before the fourth cycle of nivolumab. All receptors derive from a human donor with classical Hodgkin lymphoma.

The J gene is TRBJ1-2, the V gene TRBV7-9; D gene uncertain. The CDR3 sequence is 12 residues long. Trimming pared 1 base from V and 5 bases from J, leaving 5 bases between. Germline CDR1 SEHNR, CDR2 FQNEAQ (reference sequence). CDR3 sequence (DNA): TGTGCCAGCAGCTTAGGGCATTATGGCTACACCTTC. Residues: CASSLGHYGYTF.

The rearrangement uses TRBV10-3 and TRBJ2-3; unclear D gene. Between the trimmed V and J ends, which lost 3 bases and 0 bases, there was a span of 7 bases. The germline V gene has CDR1 ENHRY and CDR2 SYGVKD. The CDR3 is 14 amino acids. CDR3: CAISEGPSTDTQYF. Written as DNA, the CDR3 is TGTGCCATCAGTGAAGGGCCCAGCACAGATACGCAGTATTTT.

The V gene is TRBV10-2, the J gene TRBJ2-7; D is ambiguous. Deletions cut 4 bases from V and 5 bases from J, with 6 bases between. This CDR3 comprises 11 residues. The germline CDR1 and CDR2 sequences are WSHSY and SAAADI. Here the CDR3 reads CASSARNEQYF. CDR3 coding DNA: TGCGCCAGCAGTGCTAGGAACGAGCAGTACTTC.

This chain connects TRBV4-1 to TRBJ2-3; TRBD2 matches at 8 bases. In germline, CDR1 is MGHRA, CDR2 YSYEKL. The CDR3 loop spans 18 amino acids. Trimming removed 1 base from V and 2 bases from J; junction bases left unmatched: 11. The CDR3: CASSQALVHSGDTDTQYF. In DNA, the CDR3 is TGCGCCAGCAGCCAAGCTCTTGTCCATAGCGGGGACACAGATACGCAGTATTTT.

The gene calls are TRBV30 and TRBJ2-3; D is ambiguous. The CDR3 runs to 11 residues. V was shortened by 3 bases and J by 3 bases, with 4 bases between the two germline ends. Germline V gene sequence: CDR1 GTSNPN, CDR2 SVGIG (reference sequence). The CDR3 nucleotides are TGTGCCTGGAGGGGAACAGATACGCAGTATTTT. This codes for CAWRGTDTQYF.

This clone has just one count. The V and J genes are TRBV27 and TRBJ1-5; D is ambiguous. This CDR3 has 12 residues. In germline, CDR1 is MNHEY, CDR2 SMNVEV (reference sequence). The ends were cut back, 7 bases at V and 4 bases at J, with 8 bases in the middle. The CDR3 DNA sequence: TGTGCCAGCAAAACGGGAAATCAGCCCCAGCATTTT. Translation gives CASKTGNQPQHF.

There are a few counts of this clone. The rearrangement joins TRBV28 to TRBJ1-2; D call uncertain. Germline V gene lookup returns CDR1 MDHEN and CDR2 SYDVKM. Trimming left V 7 bases short and J 4 bases short, with 13 bases between. The CDR3 is 13 residues long. Written as DNA, the CDR3 is TGTGCCAGCAAGTTACAGCCTCTCTATGGCTACACCTTC. Its protein is CASKLQPLYGYTF.

This chain uses TRBV30 with TRBJ2-7, with 8 positions matching TRBD2. Unmatched junction bases numbered 6, after V lost 0 bases and J lost 2 bases. Germline CDR1 and CDR2: GTSNPN and SVGIG (reference sequence). The CDR3 contains 15 residues. The CDR3 nucleotides are TGTGCCTGGAGTGTTCTCAACGGGGGGGCCTACGAGCAGTACTTC. Protein sequence: CAWSVLNGGAYEQYF.

The rearrangement uses TRBV6-5 and TRBJ2-1; D might be TRBD1 or TRBD2, each matching 5 bases. Germline loops: CDR1 MNHEY, CDR2 SVGAGI. V gave up 5 bases and J gave up 8 bases, with 7 bases separating them. CDR3 length: 11 residues. This CDR3 is CASSRGDEQFF. CDR3 bases: TGTGCCAGCAGTCGAGGGGATGAGCAGTTCTTC.

The chain has TRBV18 and TRBJ1-1; maybe TRBD1 (5 bases). Trimming stripped 4 bases from V and 4 bases from J, with 19 bases between. CDR3 length: 16 residues. Germline-derived CDR1 and CDR2 are KGHSH and LQKENI. CDR3 loop: CASSLPGPPRGTEAFF. The CDR3 DNA sequence: TGTGCCAGCTCACTCCCGGGACCCCCGCGGGGCACTGAAGCTTTCTTT.

The genes are TRBV27 and TRBJ2-4; tentative D call: TRBD1 (8 bases). The germline V gene encodes CDR1 MNHEY and CDR2 SMNVEV (reference sequence). The CDR3 contains 14 residues. Trimming removed 3 bases from V and 8 bases from J, with 14 bases in between. CDR3 region: CASSFRQGRDIQYF. CDR3 DNA sequence: TGTGCCAGCAGTTTCAGACAGGGGAGGGACATTCAGTACTTC.

The chain has TRBV7-6 and TRBJ2-2; no clear D gene. The CDR3 is 12 residues long. CDR1 and CDR2 (germline): SGHVS, FNYEAQ. Trimming cost V 3 bases and J 6 bases, with 5 bases left between them. The CDR3 sequence is CASSFSAGELFF. The CDR3, as DNA: TGTGCCAGCAGCTTCTCCGCCGGGGAGCTGTTTTTT.

The V and J genes are TRBV9 and TRBJ1-6, with 11 bases lining up with TRBD1. Germline V CDR1 and CDR2: SGDLS, YYNGEE. This CDR3 region has 17 residues. The V and J ends lost 3 bases and 8 bases, in that order; junction bases with no gene match: 10. CDR3: CASSGGAGGQGDSPLHF. CDR3 sequence (DNA): TGTGCCAGCAGCGGCGGGGCCGGGGGACAGGGGGATTCACCCCTCCACTTT.

The chain couples TRBV7-9 to TRBJ1-5; TRBD1 matches at 10 bases. Germline CDR1 reads SEHNR; CDR2 reads FQNEAQ (reference sequence). The CDR3 extends over 14 amino acids. J lost 7 bases, V lost 4 bases, and 4 bases had no gene match. This CDR3 reads CASSSTGGSQPQHF. For the CDR3, the DNA is TGTGCCAGCAGCTCGACAGGGGGCAGCCAGCCCCAGCATTTT.

The chain has TRBV19 and TRBJ2-6, with D perhaps being TRBD1 or TRBD2 (5 bases each). Per the germline V gene, CDR1 is LNHDA and CDR2 is SQIVND (reference sequence). The CDR3 length is 16 residues. Trimming stripped 5 bases from V and 0 bases from J, with 11 bases between. For the CDR3, the DNA is TGTGCCAGTAGTTCCGGGACGCTCTCTGGGGCCAACGTCCTGACTTTC. Its protein is CASSSGTLSGANVLTF.

The genes are TRBV7-9 and TRBJ1-1; D call uncertain. The CDR3 length is 12 residues. V lost 7 bases, J lost 1 base, and 7 bases lay in between. Germline CDR1 SEHNR, CDR2 FQNEAQ (reference sequence). The CDR3 is CASTHRNTEAFF. The CDR3 DNA reads TGTGCCAGCACCCACCGGAACACTGAAGCTTTCTTT. Together with reference TRBV7-9 and TRBJ1-1, the CDR3 gives the full variable domain: DTGVSQNPRHKITKRGQNVTFRCDPISEHNRLYWYRQTLGQGPEFLTYFQNEAQLEKSRLLSDRFSAERPKGSFSTLEIQRTEQGDSAMYLCASTHRNTEAFFGQGTRLTVV.

The chain has TRBV29-1 and TRBJ2-1; D is perhaps TRBD2 (6 bases). The CDR3 consists of 12 residues. V was pared by 8 bases and J by 3 bases, with 11 bases between. Germline loops: CDR1 SQVTM, CDR2 ANQGSEA. Written as DNA, the CDR3 is TGCAGCATCTCGACTAGCTACAATGAGCAGTTCTTC. Translating gives CSISTSYNEQFF.

This chain links TRBV9 with TRBJ2-1, with D maybe TRBD1 (5 bases). CDR1 is SGDLS, CDR2 YYNGEE, per germline. V lost 4 bases, J lost 2 bases, and 13 bases lay in between. The CDR3 spans 15 residues. For the CDR3, the DNA is TGTGCCAGCAGCATAGGACACAAAACCTACAATGAGCAGTTCTTC. Amino acid sequence: CASSIGHKTYNEQFF.